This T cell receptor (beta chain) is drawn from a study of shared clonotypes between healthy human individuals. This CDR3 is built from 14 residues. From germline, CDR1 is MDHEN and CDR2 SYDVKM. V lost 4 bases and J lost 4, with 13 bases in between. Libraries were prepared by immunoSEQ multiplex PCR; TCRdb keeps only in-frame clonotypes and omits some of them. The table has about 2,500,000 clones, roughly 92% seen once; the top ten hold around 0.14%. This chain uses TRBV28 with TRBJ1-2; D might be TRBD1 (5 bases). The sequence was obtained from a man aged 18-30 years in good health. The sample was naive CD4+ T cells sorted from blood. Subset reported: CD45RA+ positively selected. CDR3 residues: CASSSTDSFYGYTF. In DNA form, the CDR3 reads TGTGCCAGCAGTTCCACTGACAGTTTCTATGGCTACACCTTC.